This section outlines one T cell receptor beta chain sequence together with its context. Many counts were recorded for this clonotype. No cognate antigen has been identified for it. Base qualities are not at hand, and no much larger clone is one base apart. The library was prepared for alpha chains; this beta chain is a stray read, so its frequency means little. V is shortened by 2 bases, J by 3 bases, and the region joining them spans 10 bases. The CDR1 and CDR2 encoded by the germline V gene (reference sequence) are SEHNR and FQNEAQ. Its CDR3 holds 15 amino acids, cysteine through phenylalanine. Just the 45-base CDR3 DNA is kept, in frame starting at base 1. This sample was included in a study of spatial heterogeneity in lung cancer (dated by TCRdb to between 2018 and 2021). Describing the broader study: More beta-chain than alpha-chain transcripts were consistently detected, likely reflecting higher beta-chain transcript abundance. In tumor regions, TCR transcript counts showed a strong correlation with a T cell transcriptional module score from matched bulk RNA-seq. In the raw uncorrected reads, each unique combination of TCR and UMI appeared more than ten times on average. The study quantitatively compared TCR alpha and beta repertoires across multiple tumor regions, matched nontumor lung and blood in non-small cell lung cancer. TCR repertoire features were related to nonsynonymous mutation counts determined by whole-exome sequencing of tumor tissue. Both alpha and beta chains were TCR-sequenced in samples taken at surgery, namely 220 tumor regions, 61 to 65 matched nontumor lung samples and 56 PBMC samples.

The library was generated by 5' RACE. The listed sequencing device is NextSeq 500. To allow correction of PCR and sequencing errors, the TCR library protocol tagged every TCR cDNA molecule with a unique molecular identifier. Turning to the authors' computational methods: TCR identification, UMI-based error correction and CDR3 extraction were all carried out with Decombinator tools. Expanded TCRs were defined as those above a frequency of 2 per 1,000, corresponding to the top 1% of the tumor frequency distribution. Expanded tumor TCRs statistically deemed absent (corrected P<0.05) from at least one tumor region were classed as regional, and all other expanded tumor TCRs were classed as ubiquitous. Renyi diversity was calculated using the R vegan package after each repertoire was subsampled 100 times to 5,000 TCRs. To build CDR3 similarity networks, amino acid triplet string-kernel similarity was used, and CDR3s were connected when their pairwise similarity was above 0.82. TCRdb passed the public sequencing reads through fastp at Q25 and MiXCR, retaining productive beta sequences. Duplicate CDR3 protein sequences are folded into a single record with the most common DNA and genes. Clone size and V and J calls follow TCRdb, not the original study. In all, the sample holds 3,000 to 4,000 distinct CDR3 sequences, and roughly 26% of those were seen once. Jointly, the top ten make up roughly 13% of the sample.

What the time point label conveys for this sample: sample taken at primary tumor resection. Donors were some 78 patients with early-stage, untreated non-small cell lung cancer from the lung TRACERx cohort. Whole RNA extracted from tumor and nontumor lung tissue, or from cryopreserved PBMC samples, was used for TCR sequencing without cell sorting. A patient was chosen for TCR sequencing only when enough RNA was available from at least two tumor regions. Before selection, tumor and adjacent nontumor lung specimens were reviewed by a lung pathologist. Study-wide conclusions, independent of this receptor: The tumor nonsynonymous mutation count correlated with the number of expanded alpha and beta TCRs within the tumor. TCR-seq coverage of tumor T cells was estimated at only about 7% for alpha chains and 11% to 15% for beta chains. Counts of ubiquitous and regional expanded TCRs were found to correlate with counts of ubiquitous and regional nonsynonymous mutations, respectively. Additional single-cell paired TCR alpha and beta sequencing was considered necessary to confirm, at a functional level, the hypothesis that regional TCRs recognize regional mutations.

The clonotype was recovered from a male donor with early-stage non-small cell lung cancer. Source: lung tumor tissue, taken at surgery. The sequence links TRBV7-9 to TRBJ1-4; TRBD1 is a possible D gene, resting on 5 matching bases. The CDR3 protein is CASSLLGVANEKLFF. In nucleotides, the sequence is TGTGCCAGCAGCTTATTGGGGGTCGCTAATGAAAAACTGTTTTTT.